This record looks at one T cell receptor beta chain sequence and its context. Antigen unknown. The data are from a study of long-term antiretroviral therapy in people with HIV. Study-level information: The 2015 immediate-ART recommendation came about a decade after the earliest samples.

CDR1 is SGHTA, CDR2 FQGNSA, per germline. J was trimmed by 9 bases and V by 0 bases; bases with no gene match: 4. The CDR3 covers 14 residues. At survey level, the immunoSEQ assay was run in its v3.0 version. TCRdb's table, derived via immunoSEQ multiplex PCR, lists solely in-frame clones and lacks some. Found here are roughly 40,000 clones, 86% of them singletons; the top ten hold around 3.9%. Study conclusions and caveats: Clones expanded before ART dominated the repertoire at all time points. Diversity went up after ART and still fell short of transplant donor controls.

The rearrangement uses TRBV7-2 and TRBJ2-1; 8 bases fit TRBD2. Sequencing used unsorted PBMCs, obtained just before starting antiretroviral therapy. The receptor's source is a young woman with HIV. The CDR3 DNA reads as TGTGCCAGCAGCTTAGCGGGTAGCGGGATTGAGCAGTTCTTC. Amino acids: CASSLAGSGIEQFF.